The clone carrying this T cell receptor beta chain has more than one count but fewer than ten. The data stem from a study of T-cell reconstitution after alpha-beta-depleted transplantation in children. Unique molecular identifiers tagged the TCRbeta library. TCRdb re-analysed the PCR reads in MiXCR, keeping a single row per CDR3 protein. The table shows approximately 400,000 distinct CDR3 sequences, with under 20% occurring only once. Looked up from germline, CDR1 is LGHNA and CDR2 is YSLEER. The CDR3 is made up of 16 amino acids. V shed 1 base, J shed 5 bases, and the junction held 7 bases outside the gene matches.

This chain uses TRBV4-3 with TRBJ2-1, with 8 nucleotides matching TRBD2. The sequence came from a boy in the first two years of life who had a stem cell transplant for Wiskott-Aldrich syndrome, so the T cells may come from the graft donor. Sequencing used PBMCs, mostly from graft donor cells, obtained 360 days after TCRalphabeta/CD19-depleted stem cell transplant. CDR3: CASSQAREGRHNEQFF. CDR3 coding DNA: TGCGCCAGCAGCCAAGCCCGGGAGGGCCGGCACAATGAGCAGTTCTTC.